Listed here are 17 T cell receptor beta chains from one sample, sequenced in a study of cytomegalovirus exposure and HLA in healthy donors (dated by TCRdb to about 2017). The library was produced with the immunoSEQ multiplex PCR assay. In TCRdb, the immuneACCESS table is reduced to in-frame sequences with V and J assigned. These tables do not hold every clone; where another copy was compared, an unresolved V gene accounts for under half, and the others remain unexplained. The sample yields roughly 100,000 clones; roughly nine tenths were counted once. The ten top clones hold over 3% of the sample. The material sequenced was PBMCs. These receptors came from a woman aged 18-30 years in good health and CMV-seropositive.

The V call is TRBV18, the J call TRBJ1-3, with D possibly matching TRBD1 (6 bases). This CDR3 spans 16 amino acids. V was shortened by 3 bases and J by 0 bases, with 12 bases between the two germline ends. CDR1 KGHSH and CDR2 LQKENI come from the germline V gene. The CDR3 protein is CASSPDRSSSGNTIYF. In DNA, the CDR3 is TGTGCCAGCTCACCCGACAGGTCTTCCTCTGGAAACACCATATATTTT. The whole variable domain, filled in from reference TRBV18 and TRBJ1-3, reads NAGVMQNPRHLVRRRGQEARLRCSPMKGHSHVYWYRQLPEEGLKFMVYLQKENIIDESGMPKERFSAEFPKEGPSILRIQQVVRGDSAAYFCASSPDRSSSGNTIYFGEGSWLTVV.

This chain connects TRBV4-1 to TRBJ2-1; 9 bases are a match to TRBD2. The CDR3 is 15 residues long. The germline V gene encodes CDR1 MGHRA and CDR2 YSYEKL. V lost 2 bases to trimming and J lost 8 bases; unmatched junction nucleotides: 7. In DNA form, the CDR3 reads TGCGCCAGCAGCCAAACAAGCGGGAGGATCGATGAGCAGTTCTTC. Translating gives CASSQTSGRIDEQFF.

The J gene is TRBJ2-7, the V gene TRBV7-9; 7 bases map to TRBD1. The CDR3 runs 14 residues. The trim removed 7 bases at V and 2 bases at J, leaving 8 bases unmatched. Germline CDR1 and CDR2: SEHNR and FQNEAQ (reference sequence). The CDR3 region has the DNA TGTGCCAGCACCCTAACGGGACAGACCTACGAGCAGTACTTC. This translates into CASTLTGQTYEQYF.

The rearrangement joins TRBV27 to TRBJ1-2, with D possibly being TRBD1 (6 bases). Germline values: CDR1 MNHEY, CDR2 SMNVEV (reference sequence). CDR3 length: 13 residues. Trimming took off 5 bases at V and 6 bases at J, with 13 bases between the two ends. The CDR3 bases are TGTGCCAGCAGTACCAGGGGCTCGGATGGCTACACCTTC. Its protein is CASSTRGSDGYTF.

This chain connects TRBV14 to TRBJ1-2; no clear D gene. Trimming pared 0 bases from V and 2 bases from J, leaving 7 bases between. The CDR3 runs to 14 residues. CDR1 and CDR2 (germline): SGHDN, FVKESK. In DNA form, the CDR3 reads TGTGCCAGCAGCCAAGAGGGAGGGAACTATGGCTACACCTTC. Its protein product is CASSQEGGNYGYTF.

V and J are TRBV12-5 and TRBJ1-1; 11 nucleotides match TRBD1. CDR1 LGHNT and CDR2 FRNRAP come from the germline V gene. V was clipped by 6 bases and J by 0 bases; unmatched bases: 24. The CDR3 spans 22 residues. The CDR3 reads CASGKKWLGTGGGRGMNTEAFF. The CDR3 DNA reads TGTGCTAGTGGAAAAAAGTGGCTCGGGACAGGGGGAGGTAGGGGCATGAACACTGAAGCTTTCTTT.

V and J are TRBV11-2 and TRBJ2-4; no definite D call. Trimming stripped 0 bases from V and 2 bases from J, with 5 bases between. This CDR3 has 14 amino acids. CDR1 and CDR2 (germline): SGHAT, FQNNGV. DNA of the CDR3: TGTGCCAGCAGCTTAGAGCACACCAAAAACATTCAGTACTTC. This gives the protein CASSLEHTKNIQYF.

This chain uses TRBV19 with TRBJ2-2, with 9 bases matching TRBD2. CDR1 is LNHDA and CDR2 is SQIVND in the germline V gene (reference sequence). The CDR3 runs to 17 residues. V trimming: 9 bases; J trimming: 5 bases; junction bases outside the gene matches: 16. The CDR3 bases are TGTGCCAGCAGACCGAGTACTGGCGGGAGGGAAACCGGGGAGCTGTTTTTT. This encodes CASRPSTGGRETGELFF.

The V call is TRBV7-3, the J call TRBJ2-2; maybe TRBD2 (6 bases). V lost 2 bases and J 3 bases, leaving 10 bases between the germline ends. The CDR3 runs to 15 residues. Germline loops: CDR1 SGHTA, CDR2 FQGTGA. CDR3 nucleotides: TGTGCCAGCAGCTTAGACGGGGGAGACACCGGGGAGCTGTTTTTT. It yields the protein CASSLDGGDTGELFF.

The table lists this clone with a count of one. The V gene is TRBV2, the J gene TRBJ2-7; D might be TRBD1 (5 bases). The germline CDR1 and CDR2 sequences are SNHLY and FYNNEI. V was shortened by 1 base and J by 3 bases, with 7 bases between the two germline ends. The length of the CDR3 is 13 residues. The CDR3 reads CASSEGRVYEQYF. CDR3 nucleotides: TGTGCCAGCAGTGAAGGCAGGGTCTACGAGCAGTACTTC.

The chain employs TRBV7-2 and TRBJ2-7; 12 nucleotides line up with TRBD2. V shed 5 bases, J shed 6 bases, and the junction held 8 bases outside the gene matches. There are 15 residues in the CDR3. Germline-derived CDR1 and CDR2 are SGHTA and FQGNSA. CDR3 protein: CASSPQTSGSREQYF. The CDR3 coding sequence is TGTGCCAGCAGCCCGCAGACTAGCGGGAGTCGCGAGCAGTACTTC.

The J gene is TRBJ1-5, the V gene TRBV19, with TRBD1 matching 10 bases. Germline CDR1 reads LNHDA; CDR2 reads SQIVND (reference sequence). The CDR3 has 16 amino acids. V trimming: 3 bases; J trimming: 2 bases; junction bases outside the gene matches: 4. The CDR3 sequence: CASSIRQGAGNQPQHF. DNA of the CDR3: TGTGCCAGTAGTATTCGACAGGGGGCTGGCAATCAGCCCCAGCATTTT.

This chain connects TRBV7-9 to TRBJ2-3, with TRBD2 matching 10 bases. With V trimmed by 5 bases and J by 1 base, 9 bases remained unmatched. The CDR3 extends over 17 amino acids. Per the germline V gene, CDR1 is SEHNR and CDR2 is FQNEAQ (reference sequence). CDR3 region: CASSRTLAGFGTDTQYF. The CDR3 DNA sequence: TGTGCCAGCAGCCGGACACTAGCGGGGTTTGGCACAGATACGCAGTATTTT.

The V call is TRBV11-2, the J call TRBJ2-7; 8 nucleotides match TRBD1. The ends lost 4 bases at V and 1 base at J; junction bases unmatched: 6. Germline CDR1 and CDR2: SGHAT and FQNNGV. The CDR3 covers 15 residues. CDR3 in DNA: TGTGCCAGCAGCTCATCACAGGGGGTTTCCTACGAGCAGTACTTC. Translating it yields CASSSSQGVSYEQYF.

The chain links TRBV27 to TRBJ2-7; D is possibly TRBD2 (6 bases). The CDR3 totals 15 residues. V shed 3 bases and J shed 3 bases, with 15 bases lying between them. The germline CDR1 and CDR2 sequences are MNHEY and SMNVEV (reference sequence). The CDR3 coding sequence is TGTGCCAGCAGTTTCCTCCCCGGGGGACGCTACGAGCAGTACTTC. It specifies CASSFLPGGRYEQYF.

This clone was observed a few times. This CDR3 reads CASSGTGHSYEQYF. CDR3 in DNA: TGTGCCAGCAGTGGGACAGGGCACTCCTACGAGCAGTACTTC. This chain links TRBV25-1 with TRBJ2-7; the match to TRBD1 covers 8 bases. CDR1 and CDR2 from the germline V gene are MGHDK and SYGVNS. The V gene end was trimmed by 4 bases and the J gene end by 0 bases; junction bases not matched to a gene: 2. The CDR3 has 14 residues.

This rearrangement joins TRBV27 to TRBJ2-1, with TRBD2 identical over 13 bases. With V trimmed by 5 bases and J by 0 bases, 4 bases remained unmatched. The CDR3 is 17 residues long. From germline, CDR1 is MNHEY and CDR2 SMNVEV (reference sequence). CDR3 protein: CASSLRTSGSSYNEQFF. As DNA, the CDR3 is TGTGCCAGCAGTCTCCGGACTAGCGGGAGCTCCTACAATGAGCAGTTCTTC.